This T cell receptor (beta chain) was found in a study of blood T cell repertoires in COVID-19. Whole-study context: Material from acute and convalescent COVID-19 was sourced from the United States, Italy and Spain. Nucleic acid was either cDNA or gDNA, and it came from T cells, B-cell-depleted T cells, or PBMCs.

Authors' data handling: Cell counts per sample came from amplifying reference gene primers. Assay used: immunoSEQ multiplex PCR; TCRdb lists only in-frame clones, some missing. V and J calls and clone size are those listed in that table; D and trimming were worked out from the DNA. Found here are fewer than 450,000 clones, around nine tenths of them singletons; the top ten hold roughly 6.6%. Germline V gene sequence: CDR1 SGHVS, CDR2 FNYEAQ. V lost 0 bases and J lost 5; bases outside the gene matches: 1. This CDR3 has 13 residues. This chain connects TRBV7-6 to TRBJ2-7, with 7 nucleotides matching TRBD1. Sequenced input: peripheral blood. The receptor was isolated from a woman between 70 and 85 years old with COVID-19, enrolled during active disease. The CDR3 DNA sequence: TGTGCCAGCAGCTTAGCAGGGGGCGACGAGCAGTACTTC. It yields the protein CASSLAGGDEQYF.